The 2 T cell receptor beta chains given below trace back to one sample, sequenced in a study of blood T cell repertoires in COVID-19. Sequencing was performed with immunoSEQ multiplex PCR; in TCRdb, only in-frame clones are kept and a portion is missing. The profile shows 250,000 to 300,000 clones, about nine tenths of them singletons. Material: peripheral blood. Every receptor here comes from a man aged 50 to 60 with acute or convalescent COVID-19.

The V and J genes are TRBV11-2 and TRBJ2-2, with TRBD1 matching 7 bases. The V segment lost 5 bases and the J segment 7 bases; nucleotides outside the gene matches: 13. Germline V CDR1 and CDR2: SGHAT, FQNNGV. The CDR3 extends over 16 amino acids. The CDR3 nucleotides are TGTGCCAGCAGCAAGGACAGGCCGGCTTCTCACGGGGAGCTGTTTTTT. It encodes CASSKDRPASHGELFF.

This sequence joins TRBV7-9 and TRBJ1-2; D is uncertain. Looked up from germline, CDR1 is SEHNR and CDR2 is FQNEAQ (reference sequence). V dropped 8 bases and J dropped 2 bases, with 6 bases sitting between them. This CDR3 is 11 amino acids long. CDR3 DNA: TGTGCCAGCGGGCAGAACTATGGCTACACCTTC. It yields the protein CASGQNYGYTF.